Sequencing of this TCR beta chain was carried out in a study of T cell repertoires in cytomegalovirus infection. At the level of the study: Both CMV infection and a matching HLA type were indicated by public TCR beta signatures. Study outcomes and limitations: The cumulative frequency of public TCR beta families distinguished individuals who carried CMV together with the relevant HLA. The study found HLA-C-restricted CMV-specific TCR beta clonotypes dominating the ex vivo response.

To note about this clonotype: Its antigen remains unidentified.

MiXCR was run by TCRdb on the reads, yielding one entry per CDR3 protein. Of fewer than 400,000 distinct CDR3 sequences listed, 15% to 20% are singletons. This CDR3 is 17 amino acids long. Looked up from germline, CDR1 is MNHEY and CDR2 is SVGEGT. V was pared by 6 bases and J by 1 base, with 10 bases of the junction left unmatched. The TCR comes from a human donor in good health (CMV status not recorded). Some clones in this sample may be carry-over from other donors' samples. Specimen: PBMCs. This chain uses TRBV6-2 or TRBV6-3 with TRBJ2-2, with 8 nucleotides matching TRBD1. The DNA for the CDR3 is TGTGCCAGCAGCCCTACGTGGACAGGGAGGAACACCGGGGAGCTGTTTTTT. It encodes CASSPTWTGRNTGELFF.